A selection of T cell receptor beta chains follows, all from one sample in a study of cytomegalovirus exposure and HLA in healthy donors. Assay used: immunoSEQ multiplex PCR; TCRdb lists only in-frame clones, some missing. The table lists 200,000 to 250,000 clones, 75% to 85% of them singletons. The sequencing input was PBMCs. The receptors stem from a woman in her thirties or forties in good health and CMV-seronegative. Both conserved end residues are part of each CDR3. Each record gives: V gene, D gene, clone size, J gene, CDR3 protein, CDR3 DNA. A D gene is named only where the DNA matches it firmly. Not all rows give a size; the values are once, few, many and, for expanded clones, a class.

>TRBV27|TRBD2|NA|TRBJ2-1
CASVASGIHSYNEQFF
TGTGCCAGTGTGGCTAGCGGGATCCACTCCTACAATGAGCAGTTCTTC
>TRBV7-8|TRBD2|NA|TRBJ2-5
CASSLVGGRGEETQYF
TGTGCCAGCAGCTTAGTGGGCGGGAGAGGGGAAGAGACCCAGTACTTC
>TRBV7-9|TRBD2|NA|TRBJ2-7
CASSLGAGEGSEQYF
TGTGCCAGCAGCTTAGGGGCGGGAGAGGGAAGCGAGCAGTACTTC
>TRBV27|NA|NA|TRBJ1-1
CASSSLLRDIAEAFF
TGTGCCAGCAGCTCTTTATTAAGAGACATCGCTGAAGCTTTCTTT
>TRBV19|NA|NA|TRBJ1-2
CASAKSSANYGYTF
TGTGCCAGTGCTAAGTCCAGCGCTAACTATGGCTACACCTTC
>TRBV28|NA|NA|TRBJ2-5
CASRGRFETQYF
TGTGCCAGCAGGGGGCGCTTCGAGACCCAGTACTTC
>TRBV9|TRBD1|NA|TRBJ2-5
CASSVVEGQGKETQYF
TGTGCCAGCAGCGTAGTAGAGGGACAGGGCAAAGAGACCCAGTACTTC
>TRBV28|NA|NA|TRBJ2-5
CASCGGPQETQYF
TGTGCCAGCTGCGGAGGTCCACAAGAGACCCAGTACTTC
>TRBV5-8|TRBD1|NA|TRBJ1-1
CASSWGQGMNTEAFF
TGTGCCAGCAGCTGGGGACAGGGGATGAACACTGAAGCTTTCTTT
>TRBV10-1|TRBD1|NA|TRBJ2-2
CASGKGGQKNTGELFF
TGCGCCAGCGGCAAAGGGGGACAGAAGAACACCGGGGAGCTGTTTTTT
>TRBV7-9|NA|NA|TRBJ2-5
CSSSLRLTVNQETQYF
TGTTCCAGCAGCCTACGATTGACAGTAAACCAAGAGACCCAGTACTTC
>TRBV6-6|TRBD2|NA|TRBJ2-2
CASSDGSGRAGELFF
TGTGCCAGCAGTGACGGAAGCGGGAGGGCCGGGGAGCTGTTTTTT
>TRBV4-1|TRBD1|NA|TRBJ2-2
CASSRSSGTGATNTGELFF
TGCGCCAGCAGCCGAAGTTCCGGGACAGGGGCGACGAACACCGGGGAGCTGTTTTTT
>TRBV30|NA|few|TRBJ1-6
CALEGLGSPLHF
TGTGCCTTGGAGGGGTTGGGATCACCCCTCCACTTT
>TRBV7-8|TRBD2|NA|TRBJ2-2
CASSLRREGRTGELFF
TGTGCCAGCAGCTTAAGGCGGGAGGGCCGGACCGGGGAGCTGTTTTTT
>TRBV1|NA|NA|TRBJ2-5
CTSSRRVPPKETQYF
TGCACCAGCAGCCGCCGGGTCCCTCCCAAAGAGACCCAGTACTTC
>TRBV9|NA|NA|TRBJ2-7
CASSVGVSTEYEQYF
TGTGCCAGCAGCGTAGGGGTCTCGACAGAGTACGAGCAGTACTTC
>TRBV14|NA|NA|TRBJ1-1
CASSQQAEAFF
TGTGCCAGCAGTCAGCAGGCTGAAGCTTTCTTT